This T cell receptor beta chain was found in a study of T-cell memory formation after mild COVID-19. Looking at the study overall: Largely donor-specific TCR clusters were found. Study results and caveats: What remained unconfirmed was the SARS-CoV-2 specificity of second-wave clones peaking on day 37. Day 15 to 85 contracting clones showed balanced CD4/CD8; later expanders leaned CD4+.

5'RACE with constant-segment primers built TCRalpha and TCRbeta cDNA libraries with UMIs. TCRdb independently ran MiXCR on the 5' RACE reads; one entry per CDR3 protein. The table includes fewer than 700,000 distinct CDR3 sequences, around 17% detected once. Looked up from germline, CDR1 is MNHEY and CDR2 is SMNVEV (reference sequence). Trimming removed 2 bases from V and 0 bases from J, with 10 bases in between. The CDR3 runs to 15 residues. Concerning this clonotype: What it recognizes is unknown.

The sequenced sample consisted of PBMCs or a T cell subset sorted from them (not recorded which). The sequence derives from an adult woman who had mild COVID-19 (a few samples of this study predate the infection). Cell type and time point are not known. The chain recombines TRBV27 with TRBJ1-1; D gene unclear. The CDR3 nucleotides are TGTGCCAGCAGTTTAGGGGTTCTAATGAACACTGAAGCTTTCTTT. It translates to CASSLGVLMNTEAFF.